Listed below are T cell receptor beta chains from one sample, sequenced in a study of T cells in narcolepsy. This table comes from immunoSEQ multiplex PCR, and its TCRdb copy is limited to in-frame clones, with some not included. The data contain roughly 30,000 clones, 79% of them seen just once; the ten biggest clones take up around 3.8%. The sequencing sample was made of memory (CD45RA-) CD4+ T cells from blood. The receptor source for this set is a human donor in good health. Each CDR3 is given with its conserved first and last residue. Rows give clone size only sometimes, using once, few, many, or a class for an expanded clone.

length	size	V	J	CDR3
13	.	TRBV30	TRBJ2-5	CAWSRGRMETQYF
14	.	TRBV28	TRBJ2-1	CASSLLGGADEQFF
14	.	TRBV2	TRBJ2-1	CASSARSSYNEQFF
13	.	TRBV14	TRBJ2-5	CASSADLRQTQYF
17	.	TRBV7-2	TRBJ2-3	CASSSIRLGTGTDTQYF
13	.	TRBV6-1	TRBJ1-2	CASTIKPNYGYTF
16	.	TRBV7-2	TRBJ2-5	CASSPRRAGGQETQYF
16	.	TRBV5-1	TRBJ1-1	CASSLEGGGVNTEAFF
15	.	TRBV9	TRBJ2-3	CASSILAGSTDTQYF
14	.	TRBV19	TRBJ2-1	CASSINSASNEQFF
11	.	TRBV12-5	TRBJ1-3	CASGLVNTIYF
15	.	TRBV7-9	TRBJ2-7	CASSSDILRANEQYF
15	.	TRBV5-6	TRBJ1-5	CASSGAGGIDQPQHF
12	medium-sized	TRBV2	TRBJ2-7	CASRGSGRRLDF
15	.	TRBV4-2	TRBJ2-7	CASSQDLTPTYEQYF
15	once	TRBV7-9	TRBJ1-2	CASRQRNKTNYGYTF
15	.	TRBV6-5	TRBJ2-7	CASSRGLADSYEQYF